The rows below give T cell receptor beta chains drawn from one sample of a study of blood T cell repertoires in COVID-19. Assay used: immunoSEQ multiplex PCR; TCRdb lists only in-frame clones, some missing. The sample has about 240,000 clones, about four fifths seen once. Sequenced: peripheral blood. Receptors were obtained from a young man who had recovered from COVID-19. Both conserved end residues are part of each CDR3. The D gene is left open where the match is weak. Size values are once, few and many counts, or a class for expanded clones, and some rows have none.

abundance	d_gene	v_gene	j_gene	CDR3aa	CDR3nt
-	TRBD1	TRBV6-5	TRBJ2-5	CASAQGVLETQYF	TGTGCCAGCGCACAGGGGGTATTGGAGACCCAGTACTTC
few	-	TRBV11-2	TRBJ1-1	CASSLTWGHKNTEAFF	TGTGCCAGCAGCTTAACATGGGGACACAAGAACACTGAAGCTTTCTTT
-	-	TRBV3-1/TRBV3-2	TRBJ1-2	CASSQGGGGEGYTF	TGTGCCAGCAGCCAAGGGGGAGGAGGGGAAGGCTACACCTTC
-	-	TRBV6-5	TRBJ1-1	CASSYGRPTGTEAFF	TGTGCCAGCAGTTACGGGAGACCTACGGGCACTGAAGCTTTCTTT
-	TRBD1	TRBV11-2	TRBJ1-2	CASSLLTGGVNSNYGYTF	TGTGCCAGCAGCTTATTAACAGGGGGCGTTAATTCAAACTATGGCTACACCTTC
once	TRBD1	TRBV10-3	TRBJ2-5	CATQGAEETQYF	TGTGCCACGCAGGGGGCTGAGGAGACCCAGTACTTC
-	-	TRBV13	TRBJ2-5	CASSLGLGSVQETQYF	TGTGCCAGCAGCTTAGGCCTTGGTAGCGTTCAAGAGACCCAGTACTTC
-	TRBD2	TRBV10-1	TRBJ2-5	CASSESSGGGETQYF	TGCGCCAGCAGTGAGTCCAGCGGGGGTGGAGAGACCCAGTACTTC
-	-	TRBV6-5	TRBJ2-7	CASSPLASGPTEQYF	TGTGCCAGCAGTCCGCTAGCGTCGGGGCCTACAGAGCAGTACTTC
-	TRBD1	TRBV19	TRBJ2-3	CASGPSHGQGADTQYF	TGTGCCAGTGGACCATCCCACGGACAGGGGGCAGATACGCAGTATTTT
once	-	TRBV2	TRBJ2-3	CASSYTDTQYF	TGTGCCAGCAGCTATACAGATACGCAGTATTTT
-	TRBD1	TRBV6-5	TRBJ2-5	CASSYVFDRVWETQYF	TGTGCCAGCAGTTACGTGTTTGACAGGGTGTGGGAGACCCAGTACTTC
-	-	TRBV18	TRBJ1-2	CASSAGTGGLNYGYTF	TGTGCCAGCTCAGCCGGGACGGGAGGATTGAACTATGGCTACACCTTC
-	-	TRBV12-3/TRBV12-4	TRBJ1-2	CASSFGQGGGYTF	TGTGCCAGCAGTTTTGGGCAGGGTGGCGGCTACACCTTC
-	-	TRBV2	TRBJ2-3	CASRPPYSTDTQYF	TGTGCCAGCAGGCCCCCCTACTCCACAGATACGCAGTATTTT
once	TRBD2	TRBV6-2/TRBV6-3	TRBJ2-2	CASSYLAGVWTGELFF	TGTGCCAGCAGTTACCTAGCGGGGGTTTGGACCGGGGAGCTGTTTTTT
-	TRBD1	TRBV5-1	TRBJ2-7	CASSLGTGGFYEQYF	TGCGCCAGCAGCCTTGGGACAGGGGGCTTCTACGAGCAGTACTTC
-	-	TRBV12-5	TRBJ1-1	CASGHQQGEAFF	TGTGCTAGTGGTCACCAACAGGGAGAAGCTTTCTTT
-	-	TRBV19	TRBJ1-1	CASSADSGTEAFF	TGTGCCAGTAGTGCTGACAGTGGCACTGAAGCTTTCTTT
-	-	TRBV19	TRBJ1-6	CASSRPSQGIGSYNSPLHF	TGTGCCAGTAGCCGTCCCTCCCAGGGTATCGGCTCCTATAATTCACCCCTCCACTTT
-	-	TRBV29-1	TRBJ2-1	CSAAAPGEQFF	TGCAGCGCTGCGGCCCCTGGTGAGCAGTTCTTC
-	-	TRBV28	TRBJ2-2	CASSSGVGQGELFF	TGTGCCAGCAGTTCCGGGGTCGGTCAGGGGGAGCTGTTTTTT
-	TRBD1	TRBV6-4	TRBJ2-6	CASSDSGGAGANVLTF	TGTGCCAGCAGTGACTCAGGGGGCGCTGGGGCCAACGTCCTGACTTTC
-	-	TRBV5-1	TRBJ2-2	CASSLTGLNTGELFF	TGCGCCAGCAGCTTGACGGGGTTGAACACCGGGGAGCTGTTTTTT
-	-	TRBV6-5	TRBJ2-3	CASSHNVATDTQYF	TGTGCCAGCAGCCACAACGTCGCTACAGATACGCAGTATTTT
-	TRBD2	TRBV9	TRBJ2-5	CASSVSGGQETQYF	TGTGCCAGCAGCGTCAGCGGGGGGCAAGAGACCCAGTACTTC
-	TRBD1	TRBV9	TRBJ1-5	CASSEQGDQPQHF	TGTGCCAGCAGCGAACAGGGGGATCAGCCCCAGCATTTT
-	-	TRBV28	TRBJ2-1	CASSLPPPGFHEQFF	TGTGCCAGCAGTTTACCACCCCCCGGTTTCCATGAGCAGTTCTTC
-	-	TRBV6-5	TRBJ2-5	CASETGQQETQYF	TGTGCCAGCGAAACAGGACAGCAAGAGACCCAGTACTTC
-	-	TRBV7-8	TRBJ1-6	CASSPSRQGRPLHF	TGTGCCAGCAGCCCTAGCCGCCAGGGGCGGCCCCTCCACTTT
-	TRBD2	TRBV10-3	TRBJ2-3	CAISLPTSGGTDTQYF	TGTGCCATCAGCCTCCCTACTAGCGGGGGCACAGATACGCAGTATTTT
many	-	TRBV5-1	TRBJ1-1	CASSLATGSTEAFF	TGCGCCAGCAGCTTGGCGACAGGCTCCACTGAAGCTTTCTTT
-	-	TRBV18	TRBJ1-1	CASSPGQNTEAFF	TGTGCCAGCTCACCTGGACAGAACACTGAAGCTTTCTTT